A single sample is the source of the 16 T cell receptor beta chains below, sequenced in a study of blood T cells in healthy people across ages. With a J-beta primer mix and a sample-barcoded 5' primer, a second PCR ran about 7 to 12 cycles. TCRdb itself ran the 5' RACE reads through MiXCR, one entry per CDR3 protein. The table shows 720,000 or so distinct CDR3 sequences, with 40% to 45% occurring only once. The source material was blood. These receptors came from a man at least 80 years old in good health.

The CDR3 DNA reads as TGTGCCTGGAGTGTACAACTAGCGAGTAAGCAGTTCTTC. This gives the protein CAWSVQLASKQFF. This rearrangement joins TRBV30 to TRBJ2-1, with 7 nucleotides matching TRBD2. CDR1 and CDR2 (germline): GTSNPN, SVGIG (reference sequence). The trim removed 0 bases at V and 11 bases at J, leaving 7 bases unmatched. This CDR3 is 13 amino acids long.

This chain connects TRBV6-2 or TRBV6-3 to TRBJ2-5; a weak D match, TRBD2 (5 bases). Between the trimmed V and J ends, which lost 6 bases and 5 bases, there was a span of 13 bases. Germline V gene lookup returns CDR1 MNHEY and CDR2 SVGEGT. This CDR3 region has 13 residues. CDR3 DNA sequence: TGTGCCAGCAGACCATCCAGAGGGGAGACCCAGTACTTC. Protein product: CASRPSRGETQYF.

This clonotype was seen many times. The chain is built from TRBV18 and TRBJ2-7; TRBD1 or TRBD2 may be the D gene (5 bases each). The CDR3 contains 15 residues. Germline CDR1 reads KGHSH; CDR2 reads LQKENI. Trimming pared 3 bases from V and 5 bases from J, leaving 17 bases between. CDR3 in DNA: TGTGCCAGCTCACCCCGTATTCGTCGGGGCCACGAGCAGTACTTC. Translating gives CASSPRIRRGHEQYF.

V gene TRBV6-5 combines with J gene TRBJ2-1, with 8 bases aligning to TRBD1. V dropped 7 bases and J dropped 4; count of bases not matched to a gene: 6. The length of the CDR3 is 14 residues. From germline, CDR1 is MNHEY and CDR2 SVGAGI. As DNA, the CDR3 is TGTGCCAGCAACAGACAGGGGCATTACAATGAGCAGTTCTTC. Translating gives CASNRQGHYNEQFF.

The chain couples TRBV2 to TRBJ2-3; 14 bases fit TRBD2. In germline, CDR1 is SNHLY, CDR2 FYNNEI. Trimming took 4 bases from V and 0 from J; bases not matched to a gene: 6. The CDR3 covers 18 residues. The CDR3 DNA reads as TGTGCCAGCAGTGTACCGGGACTAGCGGGGGCCAGCACAGATACGCAGTATTTT. It is translated as CASSVPGLAGASTDTQYF.

This chain links TRBV25-1 with TRBJ1-4; 8 nucleotides match TRBD1. This CDR3 has 15 residues. V was pared by 4 bases and J by 8 bases, with 9 bases of the junction left unmatched. The germline gives CDR1 MGHDK, CDR2 SYGVNS. Here the CDR3 DNA reads TGTGCCAGCAGTGGTCAGACAGGGGCATACGAAAAACTGTTTTTT. It yields the protein CASSGQTGAYEKLFF.

V gene TRBV27 combines with J gene TRBJ2-3; 15 bases fit TRBD2. The length of the CDR3 is 14 residues. In germline, CDR1 is MNHEY, CDR2 SMNVEV (reference sequence). V was clipped by 6 bases and J by 9 bases; unmatched bases: 4. The CDR3, as DNA: TGTGCCAGCAGCCGAGGGACTAGCGGGGGGACGCAGTATTTT. Its protein is CASSRGTSGGTQYF.

The genes are TRBV9 and TRBJ2-5; 8 positions match TRBD2. Trimming removed 2 bases from V and 2 bases from J; junction bases left unmatched: 8. Germline CDR1 reads SGDLS; CDR2 reads YYNGEE. The CDR3 length is 16 residues. CDR3 coding DNA: TGTGCCAGCAGCGTCTCCCCGACTAGCGTGCAAGAGACCCAGTACTTC. Translation gives CASSVSPTSVQETQYF.

The chain uses TRBV20-1 and TRBJ2-4; either TRBD1 or TRBD2 may fit D (5 bases each). Trimming pared 0 bases from V and 13 bases from J, leaving 22 bases between. Germline-derived CDR1 and CDR2 are DFQATT and SNEGSKA (reference sequence). This CDR3 is 15 amino acids long. This CDR3 is CSARDGSGEGNEQYF. The CDR3 DNA reads as TGCAGTGCTAGAGATGGATCCGGAGAGGGGAATGAGCAGTACTTC.

The chain employs TRBV27 and TRBJ2-1; TRBD1 matches 8 bases. Trimming at V came to 8 bases and at J to 0 bases, leaving 12 bases not matched to a gene. Germline-derived CDR1 and CDR2 are MNHEY and SMNVEV (reference sequence). The CDR3 is 17 amino acids. The CDR3 region has the DNA TGTGCCAGCTGTCAGTCAGGGGGCTGCAGCTCCTACAATGAGCAGTTCTTC. Translated: CASCQSGGCSSYNEQFF.

This clonotype was observed a single time. The rearrangement uses TRBV11-2 and TRBJ2-6, with D perhaps matching TRBD1 or TRBD2 (7 bases each). Germline V gene sequence: CDR1 SGHAT, CDR2 FQNNGV. The CDR3 consists of 21 residues. Trimming shortened V by 5 bases and J by 1 base, and 27 bases separated the two germline ends. CDR3 sequence reads: CASSASLRRARGGSGANVLTF. CDR3 sequence (DNA): TGTGCCAGCAGCGCGTCACTAAGGAGGGCCAGGGGGGGTTCTGGGGCCAACGTCCTGACTTTC.

The rearrangement uses TRBV20-1 and TRBJ2-7; 13 nucleotides match TRBD2. The CDR3 totals 16 residues. The trim removed 0 bases at V and 7 bases at J, leaving 9 bases unmatched. CDR1 DFQATT and CDR2 SNEGSKA come from the germline V gene (reference sequence). For the CDR3, the DNA is TGCAGTGCTAGAGATCTGGGACTAGCGGGACACAATGAGCAGTACTTC. It codes for CSARDLGLAGHNEQYF.

The CDR3 DNA sequence: TGTGCCACCGGAGGACTAGCGGGGTACAATGAGCAGTACTTC. Amino acid sequence: CATGGLAGYNEQYF. The chain uses TRBV24-1 and TRBJ2-5; 12 bases map to TRBD2. The CDR3 contains 14 residues. Germline V CDR1 and CDR2: KGHDR, SFDVKD. J gave up 11 bases and V 9 bases, and 12 bases lay outside the gene matches.

This clonotype has more than one count but fewer than ten. This chain links TRBV20-1 with TRBJ2-1; D perhaps matches TRBD2 (7 bases). The germline V gene has CDR1 DFQATT and CDR2 SNEGSKA (reference sequence). Trimming removed 7 bases at V and 5 bases at J, with 18 bases between. The CDR3 is 14 residues long. The CDR3 reads CSVPSGTLNNEQFF. CDR3 DNA sequence: TGCAGTGTACCGAGCGGGACACTAAACAATGAGCAGTTCTTC.

A remark on this clonotype: This clone may be a read error of a much larger clone one base away. The chain carries TRBV29-1 and TRBJ2-7; the D gene is possibly TRBD2 (5 bases). The CDR3 spans 11 residues. The germline V gene has CDR1 SQVTM and CDR2 ANQGSEA. The ends were cut back, 8 bases at V and 4 bases at J, with 12 bases in the middle. The CDR3 is CSSVGIYEQYF. CDR3 bases: TGCAGCAGTGTCGGGATTTACGAGCAGTACTTC.

This rearrangement joins TRBV20-1 to TRBJ2-7; tentatively, D is TRBD2 (6 bases). This CDR3 is built from 11 residues. The germline V gene has CDR1 DFQATT and CDR2 SNEGSKA (reference sequence). Trimming shortened V by 0 bases and J by 6 bases, and 6 bases separated the two germline ends. The CDR3 coding sequence is TGCAGTGCTAGAGAGGAGGGCGAGCAGTACTTC. Encoded protein: CSAREEGEQYF.